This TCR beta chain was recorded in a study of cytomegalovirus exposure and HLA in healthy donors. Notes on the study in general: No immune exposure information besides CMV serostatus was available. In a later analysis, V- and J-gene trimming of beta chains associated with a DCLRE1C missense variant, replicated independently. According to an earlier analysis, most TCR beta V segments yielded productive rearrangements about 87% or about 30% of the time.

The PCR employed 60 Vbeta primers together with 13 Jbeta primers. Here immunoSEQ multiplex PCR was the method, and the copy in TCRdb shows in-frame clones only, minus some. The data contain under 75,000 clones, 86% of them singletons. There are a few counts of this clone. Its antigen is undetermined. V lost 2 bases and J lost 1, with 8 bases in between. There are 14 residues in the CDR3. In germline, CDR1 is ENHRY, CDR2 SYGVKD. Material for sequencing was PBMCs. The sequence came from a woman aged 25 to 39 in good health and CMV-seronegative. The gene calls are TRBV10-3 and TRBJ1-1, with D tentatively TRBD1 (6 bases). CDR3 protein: CAISEGGANTEAFF. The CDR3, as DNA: TGTGCCATCAGTGAGGGGGGGGCGAACACTGAAGCTTTCTTT.